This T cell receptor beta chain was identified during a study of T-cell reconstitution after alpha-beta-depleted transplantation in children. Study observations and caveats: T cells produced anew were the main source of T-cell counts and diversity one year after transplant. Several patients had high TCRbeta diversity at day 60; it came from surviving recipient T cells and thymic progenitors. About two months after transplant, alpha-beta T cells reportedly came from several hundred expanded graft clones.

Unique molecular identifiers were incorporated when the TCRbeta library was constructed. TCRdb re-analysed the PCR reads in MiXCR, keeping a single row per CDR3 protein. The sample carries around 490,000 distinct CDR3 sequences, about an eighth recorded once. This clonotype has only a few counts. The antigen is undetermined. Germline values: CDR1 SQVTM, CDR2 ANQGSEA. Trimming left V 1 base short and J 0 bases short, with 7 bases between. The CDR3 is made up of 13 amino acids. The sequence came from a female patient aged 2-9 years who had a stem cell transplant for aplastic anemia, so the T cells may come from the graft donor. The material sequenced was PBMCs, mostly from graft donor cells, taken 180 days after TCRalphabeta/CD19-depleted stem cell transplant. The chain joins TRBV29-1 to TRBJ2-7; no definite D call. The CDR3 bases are TGCAGCGTTGAAGGGCCGGACTCCTACGAGCAGTACTTC. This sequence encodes CSVEGPDSYEQYF.